One T cell receptor beta chain is described in this entry. Its antigen is currently unknown. Germline is not matched at one junction end, which may reflect a read error. This sample was taken from a study of Graves' ophthalmopathy and Graves' hyperthyroidism. Study-wide findings and caveats: Blood was where most expanded thyroid clonotypes above 0.001 frequency also turned up.

As the template, RNA transcripts were used to amplify TCR beta CDR3 regions. First-round RT-PCR used HTBI primers; second-round multiplex PCR followed. In TCRdb, the multiplex PCR reads were re-called with MiXCR into one record per CDR3 protein. Here the sample spans a few hundred thousand distinct CDR3 sequences, under 40% being singletons. The sequencing input was peripheral blood or thyroid tissue (not recorded which). This TCR came from an adult man with Graves' hyperthyroidism.

The CDR3 spells CASSLVSCGRSTDTQYF. In DNA, the CDR3 is TGTGCTAGCAGCTTAGTCTCTTGCGGGAGAAGTACAGATACGCAGTATTTT. The rearrangement uses TRBV7-7 and TRBJ2-3; 7 positions agree with TRBD2. Germline-derived CDR1 and CDR2 are SSHAT and FNYEAQ (reference sequence). The CDR3 consists of 17 residues. The variable domain in full, with the rest retrieved from reference TRBV7-7 and TRBJ2-3, is GAGVSQSPRYKVTKRGQDVTLRCDPISSHATLYWYQQALGQGPEFLTYFNYEAQPDKSGLPSDRFSAERPEGSISTLTIQRTEQRDSAMYRCASSLVSCGRSTDTQYFGPGTRLTVL.